This passage covers 29 T cell receptor beta chains from one sample sequenced in a study of cytomegalovirus exposure and HLA in healthy donors. PCR used 60 Vbeta primers and 13 Jbeta primers. Only in-frame clones appear in the TCRdb table, and some are missing; sequencing was by immunoSEQ multiplex PCR. Of over 150,000 clones in the sample, 70% to 80% were seen once. The source material was PBMCs. The receptor set was obtained from a man aged 25-40 years in good health and CMV-seropositive.

As DNA, the CDR3 is TGCGCCAGCAGCCAAGATCGAACCGGGGAGAGCAATCAGCCCCAGCATTTT. This codes for CASSQDRTGESNQPQHF. This chain joins TRBV4-1 and TRBJ1-5; D gene unclear. Germline assignment: CDR1 MGHRA and CDR2 YSYEKL. The CDR3 consists of 17 residues. V was trimmed by 0 bases and J by 1 base, leaving 13 bases between them.

The chain combines TRBV7-8 with TRBJ2-3; TRBD2 aligns across 9 bases. V lost 5 bases and J lost 4; bases outside the gene matches: 7. CDR1 and CDR2 from the germline V gene are SGHVS and FQNEAQ. This CDR3 comprises 15 residues. CDR3 sequence (DNA): TGTGCCAGCAGCCCCGTAGCGGGAGTGGCAGATACGCAGTATTTT. It codes for CASSPVAGVADTQYF.

This clone was observed a few times. The V call is TRBV10-3, the J call TRBJ1-5, with a weak D call TRBD1 (5 bases). Per the germline V gene, CDR1 is ENHRY and CDR2 is SYGVKD. The CDR3 totals 15 residues. Trimming took 0 bases from V and 5 from J, leaving 11 bases between them. The CDR3 coding sequence is TGTGCCATCAGTGAGTCCCTCACGGGGGATCAGCCCCAGCATTTT. Its protein product is CAISESLTGDQPQHF.

This chain links TRBV19 with TRBJ2-6; 9 nucleotides match TRBD2. J lost 1 base, V lost 5 bases, and 15 bases had no gene match. The CDR3 length is 20 residues. From germline, CDR1 is LNHDA and CDR2 SQIVND (reference sequence). CDR3 in DNA: TGTGCCAGTAGTCCCGGAGGATTAGCGGGAGTTCTGTCTGGGGCCAACGTCCTGACTTTC. The encoded protein is CASSPGGLAGVLSGANVLTF.

The rearrangement links TRBV12-5 to TRBJ1-1; 7 nucleotides align to TRBD1. With V trimmed by 7 bases and J by 0 bases, 5 bases remained unmatched. The CDR3 consists of 14 residues. Germline values: CDR1 LGHNT, CDR2 FRNRAP. The CDR3 reads CASAPGTVNTEAFF. DNA of the CDR3: TGTGCTAGTGCTCCTGGGACAGTGAACACTGAAGCTTTCTTT.

This clone was seen just once. This rearrangement joins TRBV5-6 to TRBJ2-5, with D possibly being TRBD1 (6 bases). Trimming pared 4 bases from V and 1 base from J, leaving 14 bases between. The CDR3 runs 15 residues. The V gene's germline CDR1 is SGHDT and CDR2 YYEEEE. In nucleotides, the CDR3 is TGTGCCAGCAGCGGTCGTCGGACAGCCCAAGAGACCCAGTACTTC. Protein sequence: CASSGRRTAQETQYF. The full variable domain, completed using reference TRBV5-6 and TRBJ2-5, is DAGVTQSPTHLIKTRGQQVTLRCSPKSGHDTVSWYQQALGQGPQFIFQYYEEEERQRGNFPDRFSGHQFPNYSSELNVNALLLGDSALYLCASSGRRTAQETQYFGPGTRLLVL.

The gene calls are TRBV19 and TRBJ2-3, with a tentative D call TRBD1 (5 bases). The V gene lost 3 bases and the J gene lost 6 bases, with 19 bases spanning the gap. CDR3 size: 16 residues. Germline CDR1 is LNHDA and CDR2 is SQIVND (reference sequence). The CDR3 DNA follows: TGTGCCAGTAGTATTCAGGGAAGGGGCGCCCAGGATACGCAGTATTTT. As protein: CASSIQGRGAQDTQYF.

This rearrangement joins TRBV7-2 to TRBJ1-5, with D unclear. With 1 base removed from V and 7 bases from J, the gap between germline ends came to 14 bases. The CDR3 is made up of 15 amino acids. Germline values: CDR1 SGHTA, CDR2 FQGNSA. CDR3 sequence (DNA): TGTGCCAGCAGCTTAGGAGGGCCCCTGGGGCAGCCCCAGCATTTT. This codes for CASSLGGPLGQPQHF.

This chain joins TRBV5-1 and TRBJ2-5; TRBD2 matches at 10 bases. With V trimmed by 4 bases and J by 4 bases, 7 bases remained unmatched. Germline CDR1 reads SGHRS; CDR2 reads YFSETQ. The CDR3 runs to 15 residues. This CDR3 reads CASSLGTSDVETQYF. The CDR3 DNA reads TGCGCCAGCAGCCTGGGGACTAGCGACGTAGAGACCCAGTACTTC.

This rearrangement joins TRBV4-1 to TRBJ1-4; D gene ambiguous. The V gene's germline CDR1 is MGHRA and CDR2 YSYEKL. The length of the CDR3 is 13 residues. V lost 0 bases and J lost 8, with 7 bases in between. CDR3 nucleotides: TGCGCCAGCAGCCAAGAAGGGAGGGAAAAACTGTTTTTT. Protein product: CASSQEGREKLFF.

V is TRBV28 and J is TRBJ2-5; D might be TRBD2 (7 bases). With 3 bases removed from V and 4 bases from J, the gap between germline ends came to 12 bases. The CDR3 is made up of 14 amino acids. Germline V gene data show CDR1 as MDHEN and CDR2 as SYDVKM. Here the CDR3 DNA reads TGTGCCAGCAGTTTCCAGGGAGGGGGAGAGACCCAGTACTTC. It specifies CASSFQGGGETQYF.

The chain joins TRBV25-1 to TRBJ2-6, with TRBD1 matching 9 bases. The CDR3 contains 18 residues. Germline V lookup: CDR1 MGHDK, CDR2 SYGVNS. Trimming took 2 bases from V and 0 from J; bases not matched to a gene: 5. The CDR3 region is CASSEATGGHSGANVLTF. In DNA form, the CDR3 reads TGTGCCAGCAGTGAAGCGACAGGGGGGCACTCTGGGGCCAACGTCCTGACTTTC.

There are a few counts of this clone. The V gene is TRBV5-4, the J gene TRBJ2-5; TRBD2 aligns across 8 bases. CDR3 length: 14 residues. Germline V gene data show CDR1 as SGHNT and CDR2 as YYREEE (reference sequence). V lost 4 bases to trimming and J lost 5 bases; unmatched junction nucleotides: 7. CDR3 loop: CASSRGGAEETQYF. The CDR3 region has the DNA TGTGCCAGCAGCCGGGGGGGCGCGGAGGAGACCCAGTACTTC. Complete variable domain (other parts from reference TRBV5-4 and TRBJ2-5): ETGVTQSPTHLIKTRGQQVTLRCSSQSGHNTVSWYQQALGQGPQFIFQYYREEENGRGNFPPRFSGLQFPNYSSELNVNALELDDSALYLCASSRGGAEETQYFGPGTRLLVL.

This chain joins TRBV15 and TRBJ1-5; D is undetermined. Trimming removed 3 bases at V and 4 bases at J, with 10 bases between. This CDR3 is 14 amino acids long. CDR1 is LNHNV and CDR2 is YYDKDF in the germline V gene (reference sequence). CDR3 sequence: CATSSKRINQPQHF. The CDR3 bases are TGTGCCACCAGCAGCAAGAGGATTAATCAGCCCCAGCATTTT.

The chain is built from TRBV28 and TRBJ2-7; the D gene is possibly TRBD1 (6 bases). Trimming left V 3 bases short and J 2 bases short, with 11 bases between. Per germline, CDR1 MDHEN and CDR2 SYDVKM. The CDR3 is 14 residues long. CDR3 nucleotides: TGTGCCAGCAGTTTCCTAGACAGGACCTACGAGCAGTACTTC. Translated, it gives CASSFLDRTYEQYF.

CDR3 region: CATSRAIGGTVDTIYF. The CDR3, as DNA: TGTGCCACCAGCAGGGCCATCGGGGGGACGGTAGACACCATATATTTT. This chain joins TRBV15 and TRBJ1-3; tentative D call: TRBD1 (5 bases). Germline V gene lookup returns CDR1 LNHNV and CDR2 YYDKDF (reference sequence). CDR3 size: 16 residues. Trimming removed 3 bases from V and 8 bases from J, with 20 bases in between.

The J gene is TRBJ1-5, the V gene TRBV28; D might be TRBD1 (6 bases). Germline V lookup: CDR1 MDHEN, CDR2 SYDVKM. The CDR3 spans 15 residues. V lost 3 bases to trimming and J lost 5 bases, with 14 bases between them. The CDR3 DNA follows: TGTGCCAGCAGTTTCCGGGGGGCCACGGATCAGCCCCAGCATTTT. It specifies CASSFRGATDQPQHF.

The table lists this clone with a count of one. This rearrangement joins TRBV5-1 to TRBJ1-1, with 8 bases lining up with TRBD1. Germline loops: CDR1 SGHRS, CDR2 YFSETQ. V lost 0 bases, J lost 1 base, and 5 bases stayed unmatched. The CDR3 is 16 amino acids. CDR3 residues: CASSLGAGGENTEAFF. As DNA, the CDR3 is TGCGCCAGCAGCTTGGGGGCAGGGGGCGAGAACACTGAAGCTTTCTTT. Drawing the rest from reference TRBV5-1 and TRBJ1-1, the complete variable domain is KAGVTQTPRYLIKTRGQQVTLSCSPISGHRSVSWYQQTPGQGLQFLFEYFSETQRNKGNFPGRFSGRQFSNSRSEMNVSTLELGDSALYLCASSLGAGGENTEAFFGQGTRLTVV.

This clone occurred a few times. The chain recombines TRBV12-5 with TRBJ1-5, with D possibly TRBD1 on 5 matching bases. The CDR3 covers 17 residues. Germline V gene data show CDR1 as LGHNT and CDR2 as FRNRAP. V was shortened by 2 bases and J by 3 bases, with 17 bases between the two germline ends. CDR3 nucleotides: TGTGCTAGTGGTTTGACTGTAGGGGAAGTTATCAATCAGCCCCAGCATTTT. Its translation is CASGLTVGEVINQPQHF.

V and J are TRBV30 and TRBJ1-3; no firm D call. Germline CDR1 reads GTSNPN; CDR2 reads SVGIG (reference sequence). The V gene lost 3 bases and the J gene lost 2 bases, with 8 bases spanning the gap. This CDR3 spans 13 amino acids. CDR3 bases: TGTGCCTGGAGCGCGAGTGCTGGAAACACCATATATTTT. It specifies CAWSASAGNTIYF. Based on the CDR3 plus reference TRBV30 and TRBJ1-3, the full variable domain is SQTIHQWPATLVQPVGSPLSLECTVEGTSNPNLYWYRQAAGRGLQLLFYSVGIGQISSEVPQNLSASRPQDRQFILSSKKLLLSDSGFYLCAWSASAGNTIYFGEGSWLTVV.

The rearrangement links TRBV19 to TRBJ1-2; D perhaps matches TRBD1 (6 bases). Germline V gives CDR1 LNHDA, CDR2 SQIVND (reference sequence). The V end was cut by 1 base, the J end by 2 bases, with 11 bases between. CDR3 length equals 15 residues. CDR3 loop: CASSIVGGGNYGYTF. For the CDR3, the DNA is TGTGCCAGTAGTATAGTTGGCGGGGGCAACTATGGCTACACCTTC. The full variable domain, with the rest looked up from reference TRBV19 and TRBJ1-2, is DGGITQSPKYLFRKEGQNVTLSCEQNLNHDAMYWYRQDPGQGLRLIYYSQIVNDFQKGDIAEGYSVSREKKESFPLTVTSAQKNPTAFYLCASSIVGGGNYGYTFGSGTRLTVV.

The J gene is TRBJ2-5, the V gene TRBV30; no reliable D call. The DNA end favors TRBJ2-7, so the J call may be wrong. Germline CDR1 and CDR2: GTSNPN and SVGIG (reference sequence). This CDR3 has 14 amino acids. This CDR3 is CAWSPRNFAYEQYF. CDR3 bases: TGTGCCTGGAGTCCCAGGAACTTTGCCTACGAGCAGTACTTC.

This rearrangement joins TRBV28 to TRBJ2-7, with TRBD1 matching over 8 bases. Trimming cost V 5 bases and J 3 bases; bases outside gene matches: 9. CDR3 length equals 15 residues. Germline V gene sequence: CDR1 MDHEN, CDR2 SYDVKM. In DNA, the CDR3 is TGTGCCAGCAGTAGCTCCGGGACAGGAGACTACGAGCAGTACTTC. This translates into CASSSSGTGDYEQYF. The variable domain in full, completed from reference TRBV28 and TRBJ2-7, reads DVKVTQSSRYLVKRTGEKVFLECVQDMDHENMFWYRQDPGLGLRLIYFSYDVKMKEKGDIPEGYSVSREKKERFSLILESASTNQTSMYLCASSSSGTGDYEQYFGPGTRLTVT.

The chain joins TRBV5-1 to TRBJ1-4; D remains unclear. V was clipped by 4 bases and J by 0 bases, with 7 bases between them. Looked up from germline, CDR1 is SGHRS and CDR2 is YFSETQ. This CDR3 is built from 14 residues. Written as DNA, the CDR3 is TGCGCCAGCAGCGAGACTTCAACTAATGAAAAACTGTTTTTT. It translates to CASSETSTNEKLFF. Full variable domain (remainder filled in from reference TRBV5-1 and TRBJ1-4): KAGVTQTPRYLIKTRGQQVTLSCSPISGHRSVSWYQQTPGQGLQFLFEYFSETQRNKGNFPGRFSGRQFSNSRSEMNVSTLELGDSALYLCASSETSTNEKLFFGSGTQLSVL.

The CDR3 coding sequence is TGCAGCGTTGGTGGGGCCGGAAACACCATATATTTT. Its protein is CSVGGAGNTIYF. V usage is TRBV29-1 and J usage is TRBJ1-3; a possible D gene is TRBD1 (5 bases). Trimming cost V 4 bases and J 4 bases, with 8 bases left between them. Germline V gives CDR1 SQVTM, CDR2 ANQGSEA. CDR3 length: 12 amino acids.

The chain links TRBV7-2 to TRBJ1-5, with a tentative D call TRBD1 (6 bases). CDR1 and CDR2 (germline): SGHTA, FQGNSA. V was clipped by 5 bases and J by 6 bases, with 20 bases between them. This CDR3 has 16 residues. CDR3 sequence reads: CASSPKTGSQGQPQHF. The CDR3 DNA is TGTGCCAGCAGCCCGAAAACAGGGAGTCAGGGTCAGCCCCAGCATTTT. The whole variable domain, filled in from reference TRBV7-2 and TRBJ1-5, reads GAGVSQSPSNKVTEKGKDVELRCDPISGHTALYWYRQSLGQGLEFLIYFQGNSAPDKSGLPSDRFSAERTGGSVSTLTIQRTQQEDSAVYLCASSPKTGSQGQPQHFGDGTRLSIL.

The gene calls are TRBV7-9 and TRBJ1-1; 11 bases agree with TRBD1. CDR3 length: 15 residues. V lost 6 bases and J lost 4; bases outside the gene matches: 7. CDR1 SEHNR and CDR2 FQNEAQ come from the germline V gene (reference sequence). CDR3 in DNA: TGTGCCAGCAGATCACCCGGGACAGGGGGCACTGAAGCTTTCTTT. It translates to CASRSPGTGGTEAFF.

The chain employs TRBV28 and TRBJ1-5; 9 bases map to TRBD1. Germline V lookup: CDR1 MDHEN, CDR2 SYDVKM. V lost 1 base and J lost 7; bases outside the gene matches: 8. The CDR3 has 16 amino acids. CDR3 sequence reads: CASSLLTQGARQPQHF. The CDR3 DNA reads TGTGCCAGCAGTTTATTGACACAGGGGGCGCGGCAGCCCCAGCATTTT.

This clone was seen only once. The genes are TRBV5-4 and TRBJ1-2; the match to TRBD1 covers 7 bases. The CDR3 sequence is 14 residues long. Germline CDR1 SGHNT, CDR2 YYREEE (reference sequence). With V trimmed by 1 base and J by 4 bases, 4 bases remained unmatched. This CDR3 is CASSLQGQVYGYTF. The CDR3 DNA is TGTGCCAGCAGCTTGCAAGGACAGGTCTATGGCTACACCTTC.